The 19 T cell receptor beta chains presented below share a single source sample, sequenced in a study of regulatory T cells in long-lasting Graves disease. Libraries of TCR beta came from iRepertoire HTBI primers plus Arm-PCR of CDR3 regions. A single record per CDR3 protein comes from TCRdb applying MiXCR to the multiplex PCR reads. The table includes approximately 490,000 distinct CDR3 sequences, roughly 17% detected once. The time point was: newly diagnosed GD, antithyroid drugs for less than 3 months. RNA from PBMCs was the source of the TCR library. These data are also associated with another study on T cells in Graves' hyperthyroidism and ophthalmopathy.

This material consisted of peripheral blood mononuclear cells (PBMCs), taken at new diagnosis, from a patient treated with antithyroid drugs. These TCRs come from a man in his forties or fifties with Graves disease.

The rearrangement links TRBV19 to TRBJ2-2; possibly TRBD1 for D (6 bases). The CDR3 loop spans 13 amino acids. Germline-derived CDR1 and CDR2 are LNHDA and SQIVND (reference sequence). V was cut by 4 bases and J by 5 bases, with 8 bases left in between. The CDR3 DNA reads TGTGCCAGTAGTAACACAGGGACCGGGGAGCTGTTTTTT. Protein sequence: CASSNTGTGELFF.

The chain joins TRBV12-3 or TRBV12-4 to TRBJ2-7; TRBD2 agrees at 7 bases. The CDR3 length is 15 residues. V trimming: 7 bases; J trimming: 4 bases; junction bases outside the gene matches: 13. The CDR3 sequence: CASTSGRETRYEQYF. The CDR3 region has the DNA TGTGCCAGCACCTCAGGGCGGGAGACCCGATACGAGCAGTACTTC.

This clonotype was found many times. The V call is TRBV20-1, the J call TRBJ2-7; D tentatively fits TRBD1 or TRBD2 (5 bases each). Deletions cut 5 bases from V and 1 base from J, with 15 bases between. Germline V lookup: CDR1 DFQATT, CDR2 SNEGSKA (reference sequence). CDR3 length: 14 residues. Here the CDR3 reads CSADPFEGSYEQYF. In nucleotides, the CDR3 is TGCAGTGCTGACCCTTTTGAGGGGTCCTACGAGCAGTACTTC.

This clonotype showed up just a few times. The chain recombines TRBV11-2 with TRBJ2-2; 8 bases align to TRBD2. This CDR3 spans 17 amino acids. V gave up 5 bases and J gave up 0 bases; unmatched junction bases: 8. The germline CDR1 and CDR2 sequences are SGHAT and FQNNGV. The CDR3 reads CASSEPTSGPNTGELFF. Written as DNA, the CDR3 is TGTGCCAGCAGCGAACCTACTAGCGGACCGAACACCGGGGAGCTGTTTTTT.

At least ten counts were recorded for this clonotype. The V call is TRBV11-1, the J call TRBJ2-5; TRBD1 aligns across 7 bases. The J call may not be correct, given that the DNA end is closer to TRBJ2-1. Germline values: CDR1 SGHAT, CDR2 FQDESV (reference sequence). This CDR3 has 13 residues. The CDR3 region is CASSSGQSNEQFF. For the CDR3, the DNA is TGTGCCAGCAGCTCGGGACAGAGCAATGAGCAGTTCTTC.

This clonotype was detected many times. The chain employs TRBV24-1 and TRBJ2-5, with D tentatively TRBD1 or TRBD2 (5 bases each). Trimming removed 5 bases at V and 7 bases at J, with 13 bases between. CDR3 length: 13 residues. In germline, CDR1 is KGHDR, CDR2 SFDVKD. The CDR3 spells CATSVPGTGTQYF. The DNA of the CDR3 is TGTGCCACCAGTGTCCCAGGGACCGGGACCCAGTACTTC.

This clonotype was observed at least ten times. V and J are TRBV20-1 and TRBJ2-1; possibly TRBD2 for D (5 bases). The CDR3 is made up of 16 amino acids. Germline values: CDR1 DFQATT, CDR2 SNEGSKA (reference sequence). Trimming stripped 0 bases from V and 3 bases from J, with 15 bases between. The CDR3 loop is CSARDPGSGFYNEQFF. The CDR3, as DNA: TGCAGTGCTAGAGATCCGGGTTCGGGGTTCTACAATGAGCAGTTCTTC.

The rearrangement joins TRBV6-2 or TRBV6-3 to TRBJ2-3; D is unresolved. Germline CDR1 reads MNHEY; CDR2 reads SVGEGT. V was cut by 3 bases and J by 6 bases, with 10 bases left in between. The CDR3 extends over 13 amino acids. CDR3 sequence: CASSYSVLDTQYF. The CDR3 DNA is TGTGCCAGCAGTTATTCAGTTCTGGATACGCAGTATTTT.

Regarding this clonotype: A much larger clone lies a single base off, so this may be a read error. V is TRBV6-2 or TRBV6-3 and J is TRBJ2-3; no clear D. The J call is in doubt because the DNA end fits TRBJ2-1 better. The CDR3 has 13 amino acids. Germline CDR1 is MNHEY and CDR2 is SVGEGT. The CDR3 here is CASSRPGLYEQFF. CDR3 coding DNA: TGTGCCAGCAGTCGGCCAGGCCTCTACGAGCAGTTCTTC.

This clonotype has just a few counts. This chain joins TRBV7-8 and TRBJ2-1, with 14 bases aligning to TRBD2. This CDR3 is built from 18 residues. Per the germline V gene, CDR1 is SGHVS and CDR2 is FQNEAQ. V lost 3 bases to trimming and J lost 2 bases; unmatched junction nucleotides: 6. In DNA, the CDR3 is TGTGCCAGCAGCTTCAGGACTAGCGGGAGGCCGGCCTACAATGAGCAGTTCTTC. This translates into CASSFRTSGRPAYNEQFF.

This clonotype was observed many times. At one end the junction does not follow the germline gene, possibly because of a read error. The chain links TRBV5-1 to TRBJ2-2, with D possibly being TRBD1 (5 bases). This CDR3 spans 14 amino acids. From germline, CDR1 is SGHRS and CDR2 YFSETQ. The CDR3 DNA follows: TGTGCCAGCAGCTCTACAGGGAACACCGGGGAGCTGTTTTTT. Amino acid sequence: CASSSTGNTGELFF.

This clonotype occurred a few times. The rearrangement joins TRBV24-1 to TRBJ2-1, with D maybe TRBD2 (6 bases). This CDR3 has 16 amino acids. Germline lookup yields CDR1 KGHDR and CDR2 SFDVKD. Trimming shortened V by 2 bases and J by 0 bases, and 10 bases separated the two germline ends. This CDR3 is CATSDWNGSSYNEQFF. CDR3 in DNA: TGTGCCACCAGTGATTGGAACGGGAGCTCCTACAATGAGCAGTTCTTC.

This clonotype occurred a few times. The chain combines TRBV11-2 with TRBJ2-7; no reliable D call. This CDR3 has 12 amino acids. Trimming stripped 3 bases from V and 3 bases from J, with 6 bases between. The V gene's germline CDR1 is SGHAT and CDR2 FQNNGV. Here the CDR3 reads CASSFKGYEQYF. CDR3 in DNA: TGTGCCAGCAGCTTCAAGGGCTACGAGCAGTACTTC.

This clonotype showed up many times. The gene calls are TRBV6-1 and TRBJ2-7; D is uncertain. The CDR3 is made up of 13 amino acids. The ends were cut back, 1 base at V and 4 bases at J, with 8 bases in the middle. Germline V gene data show CDR1 as MNHNS and CDR2 as SASEGT. CDR3 bases: TGTGCCAGCAGTGAAGACCCCCGATACGAGCAGTACTTC. Amino acid sequence: CASSEDPRYEQYF.

This clonotype was detected many times. V and J are TRBV28 and TRBJ1-2; possibly TRBD1 for D (5 bases). This CDR3 contains 16 residues. Germline values: CDR1 MDHEN, CDR2 SYDVKM. V dropped 6 bases and J dropped 3 bases, with 20 bases sitting between them. DNA of the CDR3: TGTGCCAGCAGACCAATAGCGGGACCAAAGGACTATGGCTACACCTTC. It specifies CASRPIAGPKDYGYTF.

On this clonotype: With a much larger clone just one base away, this may be a read error. Likely a read error: the CDR3 ends without its conserved phenylalanine or tryptophan. This chain connects TRBV28 to TRBJ1-1; TRBD1 might be the D (6 bases). CDR1 and CDR2 from the germline V gene are MDHEN and SYDVKM. Trimming removed 6 bases from V and 2 bases from J, with 16 bases in between. This CDR3 comprises 15 residues. CDR3 loop: CASSDSGEGNTEAFL. CDR3 in DNA: TGTGCCAGCAGCGATTCAGGGGAGGGAAACACTGAAGCTTTCCTT.

This clonotype was observed many times. CDR3 region: CATSDFPRTGFSFF. The CDR3 nucleotides are TGTGCCACCAGTGATTTCCCCCGGACAGGGTTCTCTTTCTTT. V and J are TRBV24-1 and TRBJ1-1; 8 nucleotides align to TRBD1. V lost 1 base and J lost 12; bases outside the gene matches: 9. CDR1 KGHDR and CDR2 SFDVKD come from the germline V gene. The CDR3 consists of 14 residues.

Many counts were recorded for this clonotype. The chain carries TRBV5-5 and TRBJ1-3; D is ambiguous. Per the germline V gene, CDR1 is SGHKS and CDR2 is YYEKEE (reference sequence). The CDR3 has 15 residues. V gave up 0 bases and J gave up 3 bases, with 10 bases separating them. The CDR3 loop is CASSLEWTIGNTIYF. The CDR3 DNA reads TGTGCCAGCAGCTTGGAATGGACGATTGGAAACACCATATATTTT. The whole variable domain, filled in from reference TRBV5-5 and TRBJ1-3, reads DAGVTQSPTHLIKTRGQQVTLRCSPISGHKSVSWYQQVLGQGPQFIFQYYEKEERGRGNFPDRFSARQFPNYSSELNVNALLLGDSALYLCASSLEWTIGNTIYFGEGSWLTVV.

In the case of this clonotype: Possible read error: a much larger clone is one base away. V and J are TRBV7-8 and TRBJ2-7; D might be TRBD2 (5 bases). Looked up from germline, CDR1 is SGHVS and CDR2 is FQNEAQ. The CDR3 is 14 amino acids. The DNA for the CDR3 is TGTGTCAGCAGCTTGCTAGACCGGGGCTACGAGCAGTACTTC. Encoded protein: CVSSLLDRGYEQYF.